The rows below give T cell receptor beta chains drawn from one sample of a study of T cell responses to AZD1222 COVID-19 vaccine. Some clones are missing from TCRdb's copy, which holds only in-frame ones; the method was immunoSEQ multiplex PCR. This sample yields 150,000 to 200,000 clones, of which approximately 86% are seen a single time; around 10% belongs to the top ten. The source was peripheral blood, collected 28 days after the second AZD1222 dose. The receptors come from an adult who received the AZD1222 COVID-19 vaccine. Both conserved end residues are part of each CDR3. The D gene is left open where the match is weak. Expanded clones get a size class; other rows say once, few or many, or leave the size out.

d_gene,j_gene,abundance,v_gene,CDR3aa,CDR3nt
-,TRBJ2-3,-,TRBV7-8,CASSPKGAFYTDTQYF,TGTGCCAGCAGCCCTAAAGGGGCTTTTTACACAGATACGCAGTATTTT
-,TRBJ2-1,-,TRBV6-4,CASSYMGGEQFF,TGTGCCAGCAGTTATATGGGTGGTGAGCAGTTCTTC
TRBD1,TRBJ1-1,-,TRBV9,CASSPGGRQNTEAFF,TGTGCCAGCAGCCCAGGGGGCAGACAGAACACTGAAGCTTTCTTT
TRBD2,TRBJ2-2,once,TRBV4-1,CASSQAGLAGAKNTGELFF,TGCGCCAGCAGCCAGGCGGGGCTAGCGGGGGCCAAGAACACCGGGGAGCTGTTTTTT
TRBD2,TRBJ2-3,-,TRBV13,CASSFPGGGTDTQYF,TGTGCCAGCAGCTTTCCCGGGGGGGGGACAGATACGCAGTATTTT
-,TRBJ1-5,few,TRBV28,CASTTDRQAYQPQHF,TGTGCCAGCACGACAGATAGACAGGCCTACCAGCCCCAGCATTTT
-,TRBJ2-3,-,TRBV7-3,CASSLQPSTDTQYF,TGTGCCAGCAGCTTGCAACCCAGCACAGATACGCAGTATTTT
TRBD2,TRBJ2-2,-,TRBV5-1,CASSGTSGANTGELFF,TGCGCCAGCAGTGGGACTAGCGGGGCGAACACCGGGGAGCTGTTTTTT
TRBD1,TRBJ1-6,-,TRBV7-6,CASSLGTGGGGNSPLHF,TGTGCCAGCAGCTTAGGCACCGGGGGAGGGGGCAATTCACCCCTCCACTTT
TRBD1,TRBJ2-1,-,TRBV7-2,CASSLATGSFNEQFF,TGTGCCAGCAGCTTAGCGACAGGGTCCTTTAATGAGCAGTTCTTC
-,TRBJ1-4,-,TRBV7-9,CASSLAGTTNEKLFF,TGTGCCAGCAGCTTAGCAGGCACAACTAATGAAAAACTGTTTTTT
TRBD2,TRBJ2-1,-,TRBV7-3,CASSPRTSEYNEQFF,TGTGCCAGCAGCCCACGGACTAGCGAGTACAATGAGCAGTTCTTC
-,TRBJ1-5,-,TRBV11-2,CASSFSGTGNQPQHF,TGTGCCAGCAGCTTTTCAGGGACGGGCAATCAGCCCCAGCATTTT
-,TRBJ1-2,-,TRBV7-6,CASSLAGDSGYTF,TGTGCCAGCAGCTTAGCAGGGGATAGTGGCTACACCTTC
TRBD1,TRBJ1-4,-,TRBV7-2,CASRQGAGVATNEKLFF,TGTGCCAGCAGACAGGGGGCTGGGGTTGCAACTAATGAAAAACTGTTTTTT